The clone carrying this TCR beta chain was seen a single time. The data were obtained in a study of blood T cell repertoires in COVID-19. Study details: COVID-19 samples, acute and convalescent, were from the United States, Italy and Spain.

As processed by the authors: Nucleated cell counts were estimated from reference gene primer amplification. Sequencing was performed with immunoSEQ multiplex PCR; in TCRdb, only in-frame clones are kept and a portion is missing. That table gives V, J and clone size, and the DNA gave D and trimming. This sample has 200,000 to 300,000 clones; over 80% occur once, and the top ten carry around 6.5%. Per the germline V gene, CDR1 is MNHEY and CDR2 is SVGAGI. This CDR3 has 14 residues. V trimming: 0 bases; J trimming: 5 bases; junction bases outside the gene matches: 3. The receptor was derived from a woman aged 60-75 years with active or convalescent COVID-19. The chain employs TRBV6-5 and TRBJ1-1; 7 nucleotides align to TRBD1. Sequencing input: peripheral blood. CDR3: CASSYSVRGTEAFF. CDR3 nucleotide sequence: TGTGCCAGCAGTTACTCAGTCAGGGGGACTGAAGCTTTCTTT.